This TCR beta chain emerged from a study of T cell responses to AZD1222 COVID-19 vaccine. Germline loops: CDR1 SGHAT, CDR2 FQNNGV. Germline trimming cut 6 bases from V and 8 bases from J; bases unmatched to any gene: 20. CDR3 length equals 18 residues. Clones were sequenced by immunoSEQ multiplex PCR, and TCRdb holds only the in-frame ones, with some missing. The top ten hold roughly 0.6% of the sample, which has roughly 250,000 clones, approximately 95% seen once. The V and J genes are TRBV11-2 and TRBJ2-1; 9 positions agree with TRBD2. This TCR derives from an adult in good health. Sequenced material: peripheral blood, taken on day 0 of AZD1222 vaccination. The CDR3 loop reads CASSLRGVAGAPGDEQFF. CDR3 in DNA: TGTGCCAGCAGTCTCAGAGGAGTAGCGGGGGCGCCAGGGGATGAGCAGTTCTTC.